Below, 21 T cell receptor beta chains from the same sample are listed, as sequenced in a study of CD8 T cells in Susac syndrome. RNA in amounts of about 0.5 to 1 ug was reverse transcribed with random hexamers. Via MiXCR, TCRdb re-called the immunoSEQ multiplex PCR reads, giving one row per CDR3 protein. The sample records about 190,000 distinct CDR3 sequences, roughly 94% being singletons. Sequenced sample: CD8+ T cells from PBMCs. The receptors originated from a human donor with Susac syndrome.

V usage is TRBV20-1 and J usage is TRBJ2-1, with 13 nucleotides matching TRBD2. With V trimmed by 6 bases and J by 7 bases, 12 bases remained unmatched. This CDR3 is built from 16 residues. Germline CDR1 is DFQATT and CDR2 is SNEGSKA (reference sequence). This chain's CDR3 is CSAMNGLAGESNEQFF. CDR3 coding DNA: TGCAGTGCAATGAACGGACTAGCGGGAGAGTCAAATGAGCAGTTCTTC.

The chain combines TRBV28 with TRBJ2-5, with D perhaps TRBD1 (5 bases). Trimming removed 5 bases at V and 6 bases at J, with 13 bases between. CDR1 and CDR2 from the germline V gene are MDHEN and SYDVKM. CDR3 length: 13 amino acids. The CDR3 reads CASSIFQGQTQYF. CDR3 sequence (DNA): TGTGCCAGCAGTATATTCCAGGGCCAGACCCAGTACTTC.

The chain joins TRBV9 to TRBJ2-1; D gene unclear. Germline V gene sequence: CDR1 SGDLS, CDR2 YYNGEE. Trimming removed 4 bases at V and 5 bases at J, with 13 bases between. The CDR3 length is 14 residues. For the CDR3, the DNA is TGTGCCAGCAGCCCTTTTAACCTCCACAATGAGCAGTTCTTC. Translation: CASSPFNLHNEQFF.

The count of this clonotype is one. The rearrangement uses TRBV5-8 and TRBJ2-1; TRBD1 aligns across 11 bases. Per the germline V gene, CDR1 is SGHTS and CDR2 is YDEGEE. There are 11 residues in the CDR3. J lost 6 bases, V lost 10 bases, and 0 bases had no gene match. This chain's CDR3 is CAGTGGNEQFF. The CDR3 region has the DNA TGTGCCGGGACAGGGGGCAATGAGCAGTTCTTC.

The chain uses TRBV27 and TRBJ2-3, with 8 bases aligning to TRBD2. CDR1 and CDR2 from the germline V gene are MNHEY and SMNVEV (reference sequence). With V trimmed by 0 bases and J by 4 bases, 6 bases remained unmatched. The CDR3 loop spans 16 amino acids. Here the CDR3 reads CASSLSAGELADTQYF. DNA of the CDR3: TGTGCCAGCAGTTTATCAGCGGGAGAGTTGGCAGATACGCAGTATTTT.

V usage is TRBV9 and J usage is TRBJ2-7, with a weak D call TRBD1 (6 bases). V lost 0 bases and J lost 0, with 13 bases in between. The CDR3 has 16 residues. CDR1 is SGDLS, CDR2 YYNGEE, per germline. This CDR3 reads CASSVGVAGVSYEQYF. DNA for the CDR3: TGTGCCAGCAGCGTAGGTGTGGCAGGGGTCTCCTACGAGCAGTACTTC.

V gene TRBV4-1 combines with J gene TRBJ2-1, with D unresolved. The CDR3 totals 13 residues. V lost 1 base and J 6 bases, leaving 7 bases between the germline ends. Germline values: CDR1 MGHRA, CDR2 YSYEKL. CDR3 sequence (DNA): TGCGCCAGCAGCCAAGGAAGAGGCAATGAGCAGTTCTTC. Translation gives CASSQGRGNEQFF.

The CDR3 region is CASSVGTATPYGYTF. CDR3 nucleotides: TGTGCCAGCAGCGTCGGGACAGCGACGCCGTATGGCTACACCTTC. The chain recombines TRBV9 with TRBJ1-2; 7 bases are a match to TRBD1. This CDR3 region has 15 residues. V shed 2 bases and J 5 bases; nucleotides not matched to a gene: 9. Germline lookup yields CDR1 SGDLS and CDR2 YYNGEE.

The V gene is TRBV7-9, the J gene TRBJ1-2; a possible D gene is TRBD1 (6 bases). Trimming removed 1 base from V and 0 bases from J, with 15 bases in between. The CDR3 is 17 residues long. Germline V gene data show CDR1 as SEHNR and CDR2 as FQNEAQ (reference sequence). The CDR3 nucleotides read TGTGCCAGCAGCTTAGGCCCCAGGGACACCGCTAACTATGGCTACACCTTC. Its protein product is CASSLGPRDTANYGYTF. Variable domain in full (rest from reference TRBV7-9 and TRBJ1-2): DTGVSQNPRHKITKRGQNVTFRCDPISEHNRLYWYRQTLGQGPEFLTYFQNEAQLEKSRLLSDRFSAERPKGSFSTLEIQRTEQGDSAMYLCASSLGPRDTANYGYTFGSGTRLTVV.

The chain combines TRBV25-1 with TRBJ2-1, with 7 bases fitting TRBD1. Germline CDR1 reads MGHDK; CDR2 reads SYGVNS. J gave up 2 bases and V 8 bases, and 6 bases lay outside the gene matches. There are 14 residues in the CDR3. The CDR3 loop reads CASRDRAPYNEQFF. Written as DNA, the CDR3 is TGTGCCAGCCGGGACAGAGCTCCCTACAATGAGCAGTTCTTC. Full variable domain (remainder filled in from reference TRBV25-1 and TRBJ2-1): EADIYQTPRYLVIGTGKKITLECSQTMGHDKMYWYQQDPGMELHLIHYSYGVNSTEKGDLSSESTVSRIRTEHFPLTLESARPSHTSQYLCASRDRAPYNEQFFGPGTRLTVL.

This sequence joins TRBV19 and TRBJ2-7; 9 bases map to TRBD1. J was trimmed by 5 bases and V by 5 bases; bases with no gene match: 13. This CDR3 comprises 16 residues. Per germline, CDR1 LNHDA and CDR2 SQIVND (reference sequence). As DNA, the CDR3 is TGTGCCAGTAGTTACATCTCCGGGACAGGGCGAGACGAGCAGTACTTC. Its protein is CASSYISGTGRDEQYF.

CDR3 nucleotides: TGTGCCAGCAGTTTACTAAACGAGGTCAATCAGCCCCAGCATTTT. Translation gives CASSLLNEVNQPQHF. The gene calls are TRBV27 and TRBJ1-5; D is undetermined. This CDR3 region has 15 residues. Germline V CDR1 and CDR2: MNHEY, SMNVEV (reference sequence). V was clipped by 2 bases and J by 3 bases, with 11 bases between them.

The chain joins TRBV15 to TRBJ2-3; the match to TRBD1 covers 11 bases. Trimming at V came to 3 bases and at J to 5 bases, leaving 10 bases not matched to a gene. CDR3 length equals 17 residues. Germline loops: CDR1 LNHNV, CDR2 YYDKDF (reference sequence). The CDR3 reads CATSRSGGTGGEDTQYF. The CDR3 DNA follows: TGTGCCACCAGCAGGTCGGGAGGGACAGGGGGAGAAGATACGCAGTATTTT.

This chain links TRBV12-3 or TRBV12-4 with TRBJ2-5; 9 bases are a match to TRBD1. The J segment lost 5 bases and the V segment lost 6 bases, leaving 7 bases of the junction unmatched. This CDR3 contains 14 residues. The CDR3 DNA reads as TGTGCCAGCAGCGGGACAGGGCCCGGGGAGACCCAGTACTTC. Protein product: CASSGTGPGETQYF.

The chain is built from TRBV23-1 and TRBJ1-5; the match to TRBD1 covers 9 bases. TRBV23-1 is recorded as an ORF, its role being uncertain. V lost 10 bases to trimming and J lost 5 bases; unmatched junction nucleotides: 6. The CDR3 consists of 13 residues. DNA of the CDR3: TGCGCCAACCTGGGACAGGGATATCAGCCCCAGCATTTT. Translation gives CANLGQGYQPQHF.

The CDR3 bases are TGCAGTGCTAGGGTAGCGGGAGAAGCCTACGAGCAGTACTTC. Its translation: CSARVAGEAYEQYF. This sequence joins TRBV20-1 and TRBJ2-7, with 9 positions matching TRBD2. V gave up 3 bases and J gave up 2 bases; unmatched junction bases: 5. Germline-derived CDR1 and CDR2 are DFQATT and SNEGSKA (reference sequence). The CDR3 runs 14 residues.

The chain couples TRBV4-1 to TRBJ1-2; 8 bases line up with TRBD1. The CDR3 runs to 15 residues. Germline CDR1 is MGHRA and CDR2 is YSYEKL. V gave up 6 bases and J gave up 2 bases; unmatched junction bases: 8. The CDR3 nucleotides are TGCGCCAGCAGACCTGGACAGGGTTGGAACTATGGCTACACCTTC. Its protein product is CASRPGQGWNYGYTF.

This chain connects TRBV19 to TRBJ1-6; D remains ambiguous. This CDR3 has 13 residues. V lost 4 bases and J lost 7, with 8 bases in between. The germline gives CDR1 LNHDA, CDR2 SQIVND (reference sequence). CDR3 protein: CASSNAWNSPLHF. The CDR3 nucleotides read TGTGCCAGTAGTAATGCGTGGAATTCACCCCTCCACTTT.

This clonotype has more than one count but fewer than ten. This sequence joins TRBV9 and TRBJ2-5; D not certain. Trimming pared 2 bases from V and 1 base from J, leaving 6 bases between. The V gene's germline CDR1 is SGDLS and CDR2 YYNGEE. The CDR3 is made up of 13 amino acids. CDR3 in amino acids: CASSVSSQETQYF. The CDR3 region has the DNA TGTGCCAGCAGCGTTTCCAGCCAAGAGACCCAGTACTTC.

The V call is TRBV27, the J call TRBJ2-7, with a tentative D call TRBD1 (5 bases). This CDR3 is 16 amino acids long. Germline V gives CDR1 MNHEY, CDR2 SMNVEV (reference sequence). V was clipped by 3 bases and J by 2 bases, with 17 bases between them. This CDR3 reads CASSFLSRDPPYEQYF. The CDR3, as DNA: TGTGCCAGCAGTTTTCTCAGCAGGGATCCCCCCTACGAGCAGTACTTC.

V and J are TRBV9 and TRBJ2-5, with D uncertain. CDR1 and CDR2 from the germline V gene are SGDLS and YYNGEE. The CDR3 loop spans 13 amino acids. V gave up 4 bases and J gave up 4 bases, with 11 bases separating them. The CDR3 reads CASSPHDPETQYF. The CDR3 DNA follows: TGTGCCAGCAGCCCACATGACCCAGAGACCCAGTACTTC.